A single sample gave rise to the 13 T cell receptor beta chains below, sequenced in a study of blood T cell repertoires in COVID-19. Measured with immunoSEQ multiplex PCR; TCRdb has only the in-frame clones, and not every one. The data contain some 240,000 clones, around 85% of them singletons. The sample was peripheral blood. The receptors stem from a woman between 65 and 79 years old with COVID-19, enrolled during active disease.

This chain uses TRBV6-2 or TRBV6-3 with TRBJ1-1, with D uncertain. CDR3 size: 14 residues. The germline V gene encodes CDR1 MNHEY and CDR2 SVGEGT. The V and J ends lost 7 bases and 0 bases respectively, with 12 bases between them. The CDR3 DNA reads as TGTGCCAGCACCCCCCACGCGGTGAACACTGAAGCTTTCTTT. It encodes CASTPHAVNTEAFF.

V and J are TRBV6-1 and TRBJ2-1, with TRBD2 as a possible D gene (6 bases). Germline V gene data show CDR1 as MNHNS and CDR2 as SASEGT. The V end was cut by 5 bases, the J end by 8 bases, with 16 bases between. This CDR3 has 14 residues. For the CDR3, the DNA is TGTGCCAGCAGTACCCCGGGCAGGGAGGATGAGCAGTTCTTC. This codes for CASSTPGREDEQFF.

This clone has only a few counts. The rearrangement uses TRBV7-2 and TRBJ2-7; 8 bases line up with TRBD1. The length of the CDR3 is 15 residues. CDR1 is SGHTA and CDR2 is FQGNSA in the germline V gene. V was pared by 1 base and J by 6 bases, with 8 bases of the junction left unmatched. For the CDR3, the DNA is TGTGCCAGCAGCTTAGGGGCAGGGGGCAGCTCCGAGCAGTACTTC. Its protein product is CASSLGAGGSSEQYF.

V and J are TRBV7-9 and TRBJ2-7, with TRBD1 identical over 8 bases. CDR3 length equals 13 residues. The trim removed 4 bases at V and 6 bases at J, leaving 5 bases unmatched. CDR1 is SEHNR and CDR2 is FQNEAQ in the germline V gene (reference sequence). The CDR3 region is CASSSTGVGEQYF. The DNA for the CDR3 is TGTGCCAGCAGCTCGACAGGGGTGGGCGAGCAGTACTTC.

The V call is TRBV5-5, the J call TRBJ1-5; D unresolved. The CDR3 has 13 residues. V lost 4 bases to trimming and J lost 4 bases, with 9 bases between them. Germline CDR1 SGHKS, CDR2 YYEKEE (reference sequence). For the CDR3, the DNA is TGTGCCAGCAGCCTGGACCTAAATCAGCCCCAGCATTTT. It yields the protein CASSLDLNQPQHF.

V and J are TRBV29-1 and TRBJ1-4; D ambiguous. V gave up 2 bases and J gave up 5 bases, with 12 bases separating them. CDR1 SQVTM and CDR2 ANQGSEA come from the germline V gene. The CDR3 sequence is 14 residues long. CDR3 in amino acids: CSVELSGQNEKLFF. The CDR3 nucleotides read TGCAGCGTTGAATTGTCAGGTCAGAATGAAAAACTGTTTTTT.

This sequence joins TRBV7-2 and TRBJ2-5; D not certain. The germline CDR1 and CDR2 sequences are SGHTA and FQGNSA. The CDR3 contains 14 residues. V was pared by 5 bases and J by 7 bases, with 17 bases between. The CDR3 region is CASSLEFVPRTQYF. In DNA form, the CDR3 reads TGTGCCAGCAGCCTCGAGTTTGTCCCGAGGACCCAGTACTTC. The full variable domain, with the rest looked up from reference TRBV7-2 and TRBJ2-5, is GAGVSQSPSNKVTEKGKDVELRCDPISGHTALYWYRQSLGQGLEFLIYFQGNSAPDKSGLPSDRFSAERTGGSVSTLTIQRTQQEDSAVYLCASSLEFVPRTQYFGPGTRLLVL.

The DNA for the CDR3 is TGTGCCAGCAGCTTATTATACACACGTTCGAACACTGAAGCTTTCTTT. This sequence encodes CASSLLYTRSNTEAFF. The chain couples TRBV7-2 to TRBJ1-1, with D unresolved. Trimming took 2 bases from V and 1 from J, leaving 14 bases between them. CDR1 and CDR2 (germline): SGHTA, FQGNSA. The CDR3 length is 16 residues. The full variable domain, rest sourced from reference TRBV7-2 and TRBJ1-1, is GAGVSQSPSNKVTEKGKDVELRCDPISGHTALYWYRQSLGQGLEFLIYFQGNSAPDKSGLPSDRFSAERTGGSVSTLTIQRTQQEDSAVYLCASSLLYTRSNTEAFFGQGTRLTVV.

The chain combines TRBV4-2 with TRBJ1-6; D might be TRBD1 (5 bases). CDR1 and CDR2 (germline): LGHNA, YNFKEQ. The CDR3 consists of 16 residues. The V gene lost 4 bases and the J gene lost 7 bases, with 17 bases spanning the gap. CDR3 protein: CASSPVGGVENSPLHF. CDR3 sequence (DNA): TGTGCCAGCAGCCCCGTGGGGGGGGTCGAAAATTCACCCCTCCACTTT.

V gene TRBV5-1 combines with J gene TRBJ2-1; 13 bases map to TRBD2. CDR3 length: 14 residues. The ends lost 4 bases at V and 10 bases at J; junction bases unmatched: 5. Germline CDR1 reads SGHRS; CDR2 reads YFSETQ. The CDR3: CASSPGTSGIEQFF. CDR3 in DNA: TGCGCCAGCAGCCCAGGGACTAGCGGGATAGAGCAGTTCTTC.

This clone was observed a single time. Other DNA sequences within the sample encode an identical CDR3. This sequence joins TRBV18 and TRBJ2-7, with 7 nucleotides matching TRBD1. The CDR3 extends over 12 amino acids. Germline V lookup: CDR1 KGHSH, CDR2 LQKENI. The V gene end was trimmed by 6 bases and the J gene end by 3 bases; junction bases not matched to a gene: 2. CDR3 in amino acids: CASSRDSYEQYF. CDR3 nucleotide sequence: TGTGCCAGCTCCCGGGACAGCTACGAGCAGTACTTC.

V and J are TRBV7-2 and TRBJ2-5, with 10 nucleotides matching TRBD2. Germline V gene lookup returns CDR1 SGHTA and CDR2 FQGNSA. The trim removed 6 bases at V and 1 base at J, leaving 14 bases unmatched. The CDR3 covers 18 residues. The CDR3: CASSYSGRSLSIQETQYF. CDR3 nucleotides: TGTGCCAGCAGTTATAGCGGGAGGTCCCTCTCAATCCAAGAGACCCAGTACTTC. The whole variable domain, filled in from reference TRBV7-2 and TRBJ2-5, reads GAGVSQSPSNKVTEKGKDVELRCDPISGHTALYWYRQSLGQGLEFLIYFQGNSAPDKSGLPSDRFSAERTGGSVSTLTIQRTQQEDSAVYLCASSYSGRSLSIQETQYFGPGTRLLVL.

The rearrangement uses TRBV4-3 and TRBJ1-5, with a possible D match to TRBD1 (5 bases). Trimming left V 3 bases short and J 5 bases short, with 8 bases between. The CDR3 consists of 13 residues. Germline V gene data show CDR1 as LGHNA and CDR2 as YSLEER. CDR3 sequence reads: CASSQGGDQPQHF. The CDR3 DNA reads TGCGCCAGCAGCCAGGGAGGGGATCAGCCCCAGCATTTT.